The 27 T cell receptor beta chains below all came from one sample that was sequenced in a study of PD-L1 blockade in urothelial cancer. This table comes from immunoSEQ multiplex PCR, and its TCRdb copy is limited to in-frame clones, with some not included. This repertoire shows some 54,000 clones, 84% found once; its top ten account for roughly 5%. Sequencing used PBMCs, obtained around atezolizumab (anti-PD-L1) treatment. All receptors derive from a man aged 40-55 years with urothelial cancer.

The V gene is TRBV27, the J gene TRBJ2-7; D unresolved. The CDR3 is 14 residues long. The germline V gene encodes CDR1 MNHEY and CDR2 SMNVEV (reference sequence). V was pared by 8 bases and J by 4 bases, with 18 bases between. The CDR3 is CASRPRLSVYEQYF. CDR3 DNA sequence: TGTGCCAGCCGACCTCGACTCTCTGTTTACGAGCAGTACTTC.

V usage is TRBV27 and J usage is TRBJ2-1, with 7 nucleotides matching TRBD1. From germline, CDR1 is MNHEY and CDR2 SMNVEV (reference sequence). Trimming removed 7 bases from V and 0 bases from J; junction bases left unmatched: 9. This CDR3 has 16 residues. The CDR3 sequence: CASNYRGQSSYNEQFF. CDR3 DNA: TGTGCCAGCAACTATCGGGGACAGAGCTCCTACAATGAGCAGTTCTTC.

This clone has just a few counts. The genes are TRBV4-3 and TRBJ1-1, with D unclear. V gave up 4 bases and J gave up 4 bases, with 10 bases separating them. Germline loops: CDR1 LGHNA, CDR2 YSLEER. This CDR3 region has 13 residues. The CDR3 DNA reads as TGCGCCAGCAGCCTCCGACAAGCCACTGAAGCTTTCTTT. Protein product: CASSLRQATEAFF.

The rearrangement links TRBV4-3 to TRBJ1-1; 7 nucleotides match TRBD1. Trimming removed 4 bases from V and 7 bases from J; junction bases left unmatched: 6. From germline, CDR1 is LGHNA and CDR2 YSLEER. This CDR3 has 13 amino acids. The CDR3 protein is CASSLSQGDEAFF. Here the CDR3 DNA reads TGCGCCAGCAGCCTATCGCAGGGGGATGAAGCTTTCTTT.

The chain combines TRBV18 with TRBJ1-1; unclear D gene. This CDR3 has 12 amino acids. Germline-derived CDR1 and CDR2 are KGHSH and LQKENI. V was clipped by 1 base and J by 4 bases, with 4 bases between them. The chain's CDR3 is CASSPRSTEAFF. In DNA, the CDR3 is TGTGCCAGCTCACCACGGAGCACTGAAGCTTTCTTT.

CDR3 DNA sequence: TGTGCCAGCAGCTTGATTTGGACAGGGCAGAACACTGAAGCTTTCTTT. Translating it yields CASSLIWTGQNTEAFF. The chain combines TRBV7-8 with TRBJ1-1, with 8 bases lining up with TRBD1. J gave up 1 base and V 3 bases, and 7 bases lay outside the gene matches. CDR1 and CDR2 (germline): SGHVS, FQNEAQ. CDR3 length equals 16 residues.

J is TRBJ1-2 and V is TRBV9, with 9 bases fitting TRBD1. Germline assignment: CDR1 SGDLS and CDR2 YYNGEE. The CDR3 is 14 amino acids. Unmatched junction bases numbered 5, after V lost 0 bases and J lost 8 bases. CDR3 in amino acids: CASSVDWTGVGYTF. The CDR3 nucleotides are TGTGCCAGCAGCGTAGATTGGACAGGGGTCGGCTACACCTTC. The whole variable domain, remainder taken from reference TRBV9 and TRBJ1-2, is DSGVTQTPKHLITATGQRVTLRCSPRSGDLSVYWYQQSLDQGLQFLIQYYNGEERAKGNILERFSAQQFPDLHSELNLSSLELGDSALYFCASSVDWTGVGYTFGSGTRLTVV.

This chain's CDR3 is CAVGRGRGTEAFF. The CDR3 DNA reads as TGTGCCGTCGGGAGGGGACGCGGCACTGAAGCTTTCTTT. V usage is TRBV28 and J usage is TRBJ1-1; D perhaps matches TRBD1 (5 bases). Germline CDR1 and CDR2: MDHEN and SYDVKM. V was clipped by 11 bases and J by 4 bases, with 17 bases between them. The CDR3 sequence is 13 residues long. Supplemented by reference TRBV28 and TRBJ1-1, the full variable domain reads DVKVTQSSRYLVKRTGEKVFLECVQDMDHENMFWYRQDPGLGLRLIYFSYDVKMKEKGDIPEGYSVSREKKERFSLILESASTNQTSMYLCAVGRGRGTEAFFGQGTRLTVV.

V gene TRBV28 combines with J gene TRBJ1-5; possible D gene TRBD1, 6 bases. The CDR3 contains 15 residues. Trimming took off 6 bases at V and 4 bases at J, with 16 bases between the two ends. CDR1 and CDR2 from the germline V gene are MDHEN and SYDVKM. The CDR3 DNA reads as TGTGCCAGCAGAGGAAACAGGGCGATAAATCAGCCCCAGCATTTT. This sequence encodes CASRGNRAINQPQHF.

The chain employs TRBV28 and TRBJ1-1, with D maybe TRBD1 (5 bases). CDR3 length: 15 amino acids. V lost 6 bases to trimming and J lost 1 base, with 15 bases between them. CDR1 is MDHEN and CDR2 is SYDVKM in the germline V gene. CDR3 bases: TGTGCCAGCAGCGAAAACGGGGGACGGAACACTGAAGCTTTCTTT. Residues: CASSENGGRNTEAFF.

This chain links TRBV30 with TRBJ1-1; 8 bases fit TRBD1. V lost 5 bases to trimming and J lost 4 bases; unmatched junction nucleotides: 3. CDR1 is GTSNPN and CDR2 is SVGIG in the germline V gene (reference sequence). The length of the CDR3 is 12 residues. CDR3 DNA: TGTGCCTGGTCCGGACAGGGCACTGAAGCTTTCTTT. It is translated as CAWSGQGTEAFF. The complete variable domain, with remaining parts taken from reference TRBV30 and TRBJ1-1, reads SQTIHQWPATLVQPVGSPLSLECTVEGTSNPNLYWYRQAAGRGLQLLFYSVGIGQISSEVPQNLSASRPQDRQFILSSKKLLLSDSGFYLCAWSGQGTEAFFGQGTRLTVV.

The chain has TRBV7-9 and TRBJ1-2; D is possibly TRBD1 (6 bases). The CDR3 covers 13 residues. Per the germline V gene, CDR1 is SEHNR and CDR2 is FQNEAQ (reference sequence). V gave up 4 bases and J gave up 1 base, with 7 bases separating them. The CDR3 protein is CASSSDSNYGYTF. CDR3 nucleotides: TGTGCCAGCAGCTCGGACAGTAACTATGGCTACACCTTC.

The chain combines TRBV5-1 with TRBJ1-6; D ambiguous. Trimming removed 7 bases from V and 5 bases from J, with 13 bases in between. CDR1 is SGHRS, CDR2 YFSETQ, per germline. The CDR3 runs to 14 residues. CDR3 loop: CASGSDSHNSPLHF. As DNA, the CDR3 is TGCGCCAGCGGATCCGATAGCCATAATTCACCCCTCCACTTT. The entire variable domain, with the rest obtained from reference TRBV5-1 and TRBJ1-6, is as follows: KAGVTQTPRYLIKTRGQQVTLSCSPISGHRSVSWYQQTPGQGLQFLFEYFSETQRNKGNFPGRFSGRQFSNSRSEMNVSTLELGDSALYLCASGSDSHNSPLHFGNGTRLTVT.

The genes are TRBV5-4 and TRBJ1-1; D possibly corresponds to TRBD1 (6 bases). This CDR3 spans 14 amino acids. Per germline, CDR1 SGHNT and CDR2 YYREEE (reference sequence). V was cut by 0 bases and J by 3 bases, with 9 bases left in between. CDR3 in amino acids: CASSLDRVDTEAFF. The CDR3 nucleotides are TGTGCCAGCAGCTTGGACAGGGTTGACACTGAAGCTTTCTTT.

V and J are TRBV5-4 and TRBJ1-2; perhaps TRBD1 as D (6 bases). This CDR3 has 16 amino acids. V lost 0 bases and J 6 bases, leaving 18 bases between the germline ends. From germline, CDR1 is SGHNT and CDR2 YYREEE (reference sequence). The CDR3 DNA reads as TGTGCCAGCAGCTTGGGGGCAGGGGATCCCCTTGATGGCTACACCTTC. Its translation is CASSLGAGDPLDGYTF.

Here the CDR3 reads CASSPLKGATNYGYTF. The DNA for the CDR3 is TGTGCCAGCAGCCCATTAAAGGGGGCGACTAACTATGGCTACACCTTC. The J gene is TRBJ1-2, the V gene TRBV7-9; 7 bases align to TRBD1. This CDR3 has 16 amino acids. J lost 0 bases, V lost 5 bases, and 9 bases had no gene match. CDR1 and CDR2 from the germline V gene are SEHNR and FQNEAQ (reference sequence).

The rearrangement links TRBV2 to TRBJ2-1; 7 positions match TRBD2. This CDR3 spans 16 amino acids. Losses at the gene ends were 1 base for V and 4 bases for J; bases not matched to a gene: 7. Germline loops: CDR1 SNHLY, CDR2 FYNNEI. This CDR3 is CASSEGGLAVYNEQFF. CDR3 bases: TGTGCCAGCAGTGAAGGTGGGCTAGCGGTGTACAATGAGCAGTTCTTC.

The chain carries TRBV5-1 and TRBJ2-5, with D possibly being TRBD2 (5 bases). CDR3 length: 13 amino acids. CDR1 and CDR2 (germline): SGHRS, YFSETQ. V dropped 3 bases and J dropped 5 bases, with 11 bases sitting between them. The CDR3 bases are TGCGCCAGCAGCTCGCGTCCGGGGGAGACCCAGTACTTC. Its translation is CASSSRPGETQYF.

This sequence joins TRBV27 and TRBJ2-7, with D possibly matching TRBD1 (5 bases). The CDR3 has 18 residues. V was cut by 6 bases and J by 4 bases, with 28 bases left in between. From germline, CDR1 is MNHEY and CDR2 SMNVEV (reference sequence). CDR3 nucleotide sequence: TGTGCCAGCAGCAAAACCGGAACAGGCAGTACCTTGAGGTACGAGCAGTACTTC. Protein: CASSKTGTGSTLRYEQYF.

The gene calls are TRBV5-6 and TRBJ2-1, with 7 bases matching TRBD2. The CDR3 runs 13 residues. The germline V gene has CDR1 SGHDT and CDR2 YYEEEE. The V and J ends lost 0 bases and 7 bases, in that order; junction bases with no gene match: 1. The CDR3 DNA reads TGTGCCAGCAGCTTGGCGGGAGGTAATGAGCAGTTCTTC. Translated, it gives CASSLAGGNEQFF. Full variable domain (rest looked up from reference TRBV5-6 and TRBJ2-1): DAGVTQSPTHLIKTRGQQVTLRCSPKSGHDTVSWYQQALGQGPQFIFQYYEEEERQRGNFPDRFSGHQFPNYSSELNVNALLLGDSALYLCASSLAGGNEQFFGPGTRLTVL.

CDR3: CASSYLGGTDTQYF. The CDR3 DNA reads as TGTGCCAGCAGCTACCTGGGCGGCACAGATACGCAGTATTTT. The J gene is TRBJ2-3, the V gene TRBV6-6; no reliable D call. Trimming pared 6 bases from V and 1 base from J, leaving 11 bases between. CDR1 is MNHNY and CDR2 is SVGAGI in the germline V gene (reference sequence). This CDR3 is 14 amino acids long.

The chain is built from TRBV7-9 and TRBJ2-6; 8 positions match TRBD1. The germline CDR1 and CDR2 sequences are SEHNR and FQNEAQ (reference sequence). The CDR3 extends over 16 amino acids. The junction had 2 bases not matched to a gene; V was cut back by 1 base and J by 3 bases. For the CDR3, the DNA is TGTGCCAGCAGCTTAGGGACAGGGTATGGGGCCAACGTCCTGACTTTC. Residues: CASSLGTGYGANVLTF.

The V call is TRBV30, the J call TRBJ1-2, with 7 bases identical to TRBD1. This CDR3 has 15 residues. Germline CDR1 is GTSNPN and CDR2 is SVGIG (reference sequence). The V gene end was trimmed by 3 bases and the J gene end by 4 bases; junction bases not matched to a gene: 11. The CDR3 DNA sequence: TGTGCCTGGAGCGGTGCCGTACAGGGGACCTATGGCTACACCTTC. Translating gives CAWSGAVQGTYGYTF.

Worth noting for this clone: The same CDR3 arises from other DNA sequences in this sample as well. The chain recombines TRBV19 with TRBJ2-2; D is undetermined. CDR3 length: 11 residues. Germline CDR1 and CDR2: LNHDA and SQIVND (reference sequence). Trimming cost V 3 bases and J 7 bases, with 3 bases left between them. Here the CDR3 DNA reads TGTGCCAGTAGTATCCTCGGGGAGCTGTTTTTT. Amino acid sequence: CASSILGELFF.

J is TRBJ1-3 and V is TRBV7-2, with 7 bases matching TRBD1. The trim removed 5 bases at V and 1 base at J, leaving 5 bases unmatched. Germline CDR1 and CDR2: SGHTA and FQGNSA. The CDR3 runs 15 residues. CDR3 residues: CASSLTGSSGNTIYF. CDR3 nucleotides: TGTGCCAGCAGCCTGACAGGGTCGTCTGGAAACACCATATATTTT.

V gene TRBV19 combines with J gene TRBJ1-2, with 7 bases identical to TRBD1. V shed 8 bases and J 4 bases; nucleotides not matched to a gene: 4. Germline CDR1 is LNHDA and CDR2 is SQIVND (reference sequence). There are 12 residues in the CDR3. The CDR3 here is CASETGSYGYTF. The CDR3 DNA is TGTGCCAGTGAGACAGGGAGCTATGGCTACACCTTC.

This sequence joins TRBV30 and TRBJ1-2, with TRBD1 matching over 9 bases. CDR1 is GTSNPN, CDR2 SVGIG, per germline (reference sequence). The CDR3 loop spans 18 amino acids. Trimming took 1 base from V and 4 from J; bases not matched to a gene: 16. The CDR3 bases are TGTGCCTGGAGTGCATCCCGGGACAGGGTAAGGGAGCTCTATGGCTACACCTTC. Translating it yields CAWSASRDRVRELYGYTF.